The entry below gives a single T cell receptor (beta chain) sequence along with its context. The junction had 8 bases not matched to a gene; V was cut back by 0 bases and J by 7 bases. The CDR3 loop spans 14 amino acids. Germline CDR1 reads GTSNPN; CDR2 reads SVGIG (reference sequence). The source of the sample is a study of blood T cell repertoires in COVID-19. Study in general: From the United States, Italy and Spain came samples of acute and convalescent COVID-19. Sources were T cells, B-cell-depleted T cells, or PBMCs; the material itself was cDNA or gDNA.

Study processing details: Reference gene primers were amplified, and this amplification served to estimate nucleated cell counts. Produced via immunoSEQ multiplex PCR; TCRdb's table is partial and in-frame only. V, J and clone size were drawn from that table, and D and trimming were deduced from the DNA. Of roughly 150,000 clones listed, around 88% were seen once; the top ten hold 5% to 6%. The sample taken for sequencing was peripheral blood. The chain employs TRBV30 and TRBJ2-7, with TRBD1 identical over 8 bases. This clonotype originated in a human donor in a cohort sampled during active COVID-19. CDR3 coding DNA: TGTGCCTGGAGTGTAGGTACAGGGGGTAGTGAGCAGTACTTC. As protein: CAWSVGTGGSEQYF.